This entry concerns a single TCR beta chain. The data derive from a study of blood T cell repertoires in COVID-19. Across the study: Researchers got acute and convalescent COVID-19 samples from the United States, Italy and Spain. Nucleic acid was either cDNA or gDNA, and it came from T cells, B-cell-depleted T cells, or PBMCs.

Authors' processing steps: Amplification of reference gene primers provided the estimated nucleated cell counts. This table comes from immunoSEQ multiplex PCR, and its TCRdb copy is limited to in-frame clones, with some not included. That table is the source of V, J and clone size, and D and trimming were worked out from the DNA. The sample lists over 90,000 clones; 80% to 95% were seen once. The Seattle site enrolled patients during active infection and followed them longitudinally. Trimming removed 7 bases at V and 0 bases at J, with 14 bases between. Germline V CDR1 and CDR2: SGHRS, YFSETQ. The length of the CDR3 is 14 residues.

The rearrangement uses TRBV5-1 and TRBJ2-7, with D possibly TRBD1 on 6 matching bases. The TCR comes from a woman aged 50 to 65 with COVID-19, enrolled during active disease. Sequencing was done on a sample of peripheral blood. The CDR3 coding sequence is TGCGCCAGCTCCGCGACAGGAAGCTCCTACGAGCAGTACTTC. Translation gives CASSATGSSYEQYF.